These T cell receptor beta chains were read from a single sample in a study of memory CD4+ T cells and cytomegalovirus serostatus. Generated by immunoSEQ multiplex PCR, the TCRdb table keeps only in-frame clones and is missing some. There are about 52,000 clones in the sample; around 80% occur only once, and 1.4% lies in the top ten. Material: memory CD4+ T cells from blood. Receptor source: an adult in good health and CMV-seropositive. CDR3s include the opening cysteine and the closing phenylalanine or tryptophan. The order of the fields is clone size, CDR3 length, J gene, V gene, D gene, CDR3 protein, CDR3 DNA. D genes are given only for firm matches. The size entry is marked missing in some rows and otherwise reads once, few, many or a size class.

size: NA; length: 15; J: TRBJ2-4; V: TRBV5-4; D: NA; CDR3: CASSGLTGAKNIQYF; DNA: TGTGCCAGCAGCGGCCTGACAGGCGCCAAAAACATTCAGTACTTC
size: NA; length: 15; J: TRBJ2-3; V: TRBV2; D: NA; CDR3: CASVDLVGDPYTQYF; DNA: TGTGCCAGCGTCGACCTTGTAGGGGACCCATATACGCAGTATTTT
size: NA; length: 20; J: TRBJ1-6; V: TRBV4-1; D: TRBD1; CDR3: CASSPIPQGARNSYNSPLHF; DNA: TGCGCCAGCAGCCCCATCCCACAGGGGGCTCGTAACTCCTATAATTCACCCCTCCACTTT
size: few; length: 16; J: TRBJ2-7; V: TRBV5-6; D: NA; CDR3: CASSSFRLDLPYEQYF; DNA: TGTGCCAGCAGCTCTTTTAGGCTCGATCTTCCCTACGAGCAGTACTTC
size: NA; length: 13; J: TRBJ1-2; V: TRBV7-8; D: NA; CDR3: CASSLSGFGGYTF; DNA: TGTGCCAGCAGCTTGTCGGGCTTCGGAGGCTACACCTTC
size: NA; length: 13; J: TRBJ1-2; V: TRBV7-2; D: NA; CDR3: CASSLANNYGYTF; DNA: TGTGCCAGCAGCTTGGCGAATAACTATGGCTACACCTTC
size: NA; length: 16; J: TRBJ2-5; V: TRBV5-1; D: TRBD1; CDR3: CASSLWTGGKQETQYF; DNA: TGCGCCAGCAGCTTGTGGACAGGGGGGAAACAAGAGACCCAGTACTTC
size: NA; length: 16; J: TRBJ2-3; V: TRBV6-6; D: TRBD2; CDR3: CASSGTGTSGSRTQYF; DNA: TGTGCCAGCAGTGGGACCGGGACTAGCGGGAGTAGAACGCAGTATTTT
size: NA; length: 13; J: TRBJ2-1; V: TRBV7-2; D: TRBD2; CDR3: CASSPGRGVKQFF; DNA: TGTGCCAGCAGCCCGGGCCGGGGGGTGAAGCAGTTCTTC
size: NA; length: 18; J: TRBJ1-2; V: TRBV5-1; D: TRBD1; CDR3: CASSLGPGQGRAYYGYTF; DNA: TGCGCCAGCAGCTTGGGACCGGGACAGGGGAGAGCCTACTATGGCTACACCTTC
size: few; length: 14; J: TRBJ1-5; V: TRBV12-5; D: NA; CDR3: CASGTDTFNQPQHF; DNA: TGTGCTAGTGGTACCGACACCTTTAATCAGCCCCAGCATTTT